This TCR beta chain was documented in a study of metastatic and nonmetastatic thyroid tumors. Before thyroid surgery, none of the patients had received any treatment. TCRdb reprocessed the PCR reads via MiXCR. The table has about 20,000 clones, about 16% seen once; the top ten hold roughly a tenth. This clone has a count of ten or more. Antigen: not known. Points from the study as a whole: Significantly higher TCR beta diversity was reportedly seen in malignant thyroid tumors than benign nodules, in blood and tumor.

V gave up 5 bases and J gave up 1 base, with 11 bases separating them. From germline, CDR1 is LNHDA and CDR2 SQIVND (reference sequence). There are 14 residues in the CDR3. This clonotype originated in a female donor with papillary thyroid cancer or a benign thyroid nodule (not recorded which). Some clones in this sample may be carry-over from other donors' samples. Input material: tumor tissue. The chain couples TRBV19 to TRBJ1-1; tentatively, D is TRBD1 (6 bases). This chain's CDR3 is CASSQGTWNTEAFF. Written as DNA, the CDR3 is TGTGCCAGTAGTCAGGGGACGTGGAACACTGAAGCTTTCTTT.